This T cell receptor (beta chain) was recorded in a study of cytomegalovirus exposure and HLA in healthy donors. V shed 2 bases, J shed 0 bases, and the junction held 7 bases outside the gene matches. This CDR3 is built from 17 residues. The PCR made use of 60 Vbeta and 13 Jbeta primers. Data came from immunoSEQ multiplex PCR; TCRdb stores just in-frame clones and leaves some out. The data show 120,000 to 150,000 clones, with over 60% seen just once and 6.5% held by the top ten. The chain carries TRBV5-3 and TRBJ1-5; TRBD1 matches at 8 bases. TRBV5-3 is an open reading frame, and its role is uncertain. The receptor comes from a woman aged 55-69 years in good health and CMV-seronegative. Material: PBMCs. The CDR3: CARSLSDREISNQPQHF. The CDR3 DNA reads TGTGCCAGAAGCTTATCGGACAGGGAGATTAGCAATCAGCCCCAGCATTTT.